The 27 T cell receptor beta chains below come from one sample, sequenced in a study of blood T cell repertoires in COVID-19 (TCRdb year 2020). The receptor library was made with the immunoSEQ multiplex PCR assay. TCRdb stores this immuneACCESS table with in-frame sequences only. Part of the clones is absent; in the studies checked, under half of the shortfall reflects unresolved V genes, and no reason is known for the rest. The sample profile shows approximately 110,000 clones; approximately 81% of them were found once. The top ten hold 6% of the sample. Sequencing was done on a sample of peripheral blood. The receptors stem from an elderly man with COVID-19, enrolled during active disease.

The chain is built from TRBV7-8 and TRBJ1-3, with D possibly being TRBD1 (6 bases). Germline CDR1 reads SGHVS; CDR2 reads FQNEAQ. There are 15 residues in the CDR3. Trimming removed 2 bases from V and 3 bases from J, with 11 bases in between. This chain's CDR3 is CASSLQQGYGNTIYF. As DNA, the CDR3 is TGTGCCAGCAGCTTACAACAGGGATATGGAAACACCATATATTTT.

This clone showed up just a few times. The chain uses TRBV19 and TRBJ2-1, with 7 positions matching TRBD2. J gave up 5 bases and V 3 bases, and 4 bases lay outside the gene matches. Germline values: CDR1 LNHDA, CDR2 SQIVND (reference sequence). The CDR3 covers 14 residues. The CDR3 spells CASSIGLADNEQFF. In DNA, the CDR3 is TGTGCCAGTAGTATTGGGCTAGCGGACAATGAGCAGTTCTTC.

This chain uses TRBV3-1 (or the pseudogene TRBV3-2) with TRBJ2-5; TRBD2 aligns across 9 bases. V shed 4 bases and J 2 bases; nucleotides not matched to a gene: 5. From germline, CDR1 is LGHDT and CDR2 YNNKEL (reference sequence). The CDR3 extends over 15 amino acids. The CDR3 DNA follows: TGTGCCAGCAGCCGTGGGACTAGCCAACAAGAGACCCAGTACTTC. Protein sequence: CASSRGTSQQETQYF.

This rearrangement joins TRBV18 to TRBJ2-7, with D possibly TRBD2 on 6 matching bases. V was pared by 3 bases and J by 4 bases, with 7 bases between. The CDR3 is made up of 12 amino acids. Germline lookup yields CDR1 KGHSH and CDR2 LQKENI. The CDR3 region has the DNA TGTGCCAGCTCACCTGGGACTTACGAGCAGTACTTC. Protein product: CASSPGTYEQYF.

This clone was seen a handful of times. In DNA, the CDR3 is TGTGCCACCAGCGAGGGGGCGCGAGCGGATACGCAGTATTTT. Encoded protein: CATSEGARADTQYF. The chain carries TRBV15 and TRBJ2-3, with TRBD1 matching 7 bases. Trimming cost V 5 bases and J 6 bases; bases outside gene matches: 8. Germline V gives CDR1 LNHNV, CDR2 YYDKDF (reference sequence). The CDR3 runs to 14 residues.

The chain joins TRBV9 to TRBJ2-3; a possible D gene is TRBD1 (6 bases). This CDR3 region has 15 residues. The germline V gene has CDR1 SGDLS and CDR2 YYNGEE. V gave up 4 bases and J gave up 3 bases, with 15 bases separating them. The CDR3 spells CASSPESTGTDTQYF. The CDR3 nucleotides read TGTGCCAGCAGCCCTGAATCCACAGGGACAGATACGCAGTATTTT.

The chain is built from TRBV7-3 and TRBJ2-1, with 10 positions matching TRBD2. The CDR3 sequence is 15 residues long. V lost 5 bases to trimming and J lost 6 bases; unmatched junction nucleotides: 7. Germline-derived CDR1 and CDR2 are SGHTA and FQGTGA. The CDR3 nucleotides are TGTGCCAGCAGCCTAAGCGGGAGGGCCGGCAATGAGCAGTTCTTC. Protein sequence: CASSLSGRAGNEQFF.

V and J are TRBV5-4 and TRBJ1-6, with a tentative D call TRBD1 (6 bases). Germline V gene data show CDR1 as SGHNT and CDR2 as YYREEE (reference sequence). This CDR3 is built from 15 residues. V was trimmed by 4 bases and J by 8 bases, leaving 16 bases between them. Here the CDR3 reads CASSRGGVFDSPLHF. DNA for the CDR3: TGTGCCAGCAGCAGGGGGGGGGTCTTTGATTCACCCCTCCACTTT.

This clone was recorded once. This chain uses TRBV19 with TRBJ1-5, with TRBD1 identical over 8 bases. This CDR3 is built from 13 residues. The germline CDR1 and CDR2 sequences are LNHDA and SQIVND (reference sequence). With V trimmed by 9 bases and J by 5 bases, 6 bases remained unmatched. CDR3 sequence reads: CASSGTGYQPQHF. CDR3 nucleotides: TGTGCCAGCTCCGGGACAGGTTATCAGCCCCAGCATTTT.

As regards this clone: The identical CDR3 is also encoded by other nucleotide sequences in the sample. The rearrangement uses TRBV6-5 and TRBJ2-7; 9 nucleotides align to TRBD1. Germline CDR1 MNHEY, CDR2 SVGAGI. The CDR3 length is 14 residues. The J segment lost 2 bases and the V segment lost 5 bases, leaving 4 bases of the junction unmatched. CDR3 in amino acids: CASSPRQGAYEQYF. DNA for the CDR3: TGTGCCAGCAGTCCGCGACAGGGGGCCTACGAGCAGTACTTC.

V is TRBV6-2 or TRBV6-3 and J is TRBJ2-2, with D maybe TRBD2 (6 bases). The CDR3 sequence is 16 residues long. From germline, CDR1 is MNHEY and CDR2 SVGEGT. V dropped 2 bases and J dropped 13 bases, with 23 bases sitting between them. The CDR3 loop reads CASSYGAGRRAGGLFF. The CDR3 region has the DNA TGTGCCAGCAGTTACGGGGCGGGACGGAGGGCAGGAGGGCTGTTTTTT.

CDR3 nucleotide sequence: TGTGCCAGCAGTCATCCCGGGACAATTGAAGCTTTCTTT. As protein: CASSHPGTIEAFF. This chain joins TRBV25-1 and TRBJ1-1; D possibly corresponds to TRBD1 (6 bases). Germline CDR1 is MGHDK and CDR2 is SYGVNS. This CDR3 is built from 13 residues. The ends were cut back, 5 bases at V and 7 bases at J, with 14 bases in the middle.

This clone has a handful of counts. This chain connects TRBV7-9 to TRBJ1-4, with D hard to call. V lost 5 bases and J lost 7, with 17 bases in between. In germline, CDR1 is SEHNR, CDR2 FQNEAQ (reference sequence). The CDR3 loop spans 15 amino acids. CDR3 protein: CASSPGNPGSEKLFF. For the CDR3, the DNA is TGTGCCAGCAGCCCCGGGAACCCGGGGAGTGAAAAACTGTTTTTT.

The J gene is TRBJ2-7, the V gene TRBV18; weak D call: TRBD2 (5 bases). The germline V gene encodes CDR1 KGHSH and CDR2 LQKENI. V was shortened by 3 bases and J by 0 bases, with 12 bases between the two germline ends. The CDR3 covers 15 residues. CDR3 DNA sequence: TGTGCCAGCTCACCTTTTAGCGTAAACTCCTACGAGCAGTACTTC. It translates to CASSPFSVNSYEQYF.

This clone was counted between two and nine times. The genes are TRBV7-8 and TRBJ2-1; 8 bases match TRBD2. Germline loops: CDR1 SGHVS, CDR2 FQNEAQ. With 4 bases clipped from V and 3 bases from J, the junction kept 20 bases outside the gene matches. The CDR3 has 20 residues. As DNA, the CDR3 is TGTGCCAGCAGCTCCCTGGGGGGCTTCTTGGACGGGACTAGCTACAATGAGCAGTTCTTC. Protein sequence: CASSSLGGFLDGTSYNEQFF. Full variable domain (remainder filled in from reference TRBV7-8 and TRBJ2-1): GAGVSQSPRYKVAKRGQDVALRCDPISGHVSLFWYQQALGQGPEFLTYFQNEAQLDKSGLPSDRFFAERPEGSVSTLKIQRTQQEDSAVYLCASSSLGGFLDGTSYNEQFFGPGTRLTVL.

The V call is TRBV5-1, the J call TRBJ2-2, with TRBD1 matching over 9 bases. CDR1 is SGHRS, CDR2 YFSETQ, per germline. The CDR3 spans 15 residues. V shed 5 bases, J shed 3 bases, and the junction held 5 bases outside the gene matches. DNA of the CDR3: TGCGCCAGCAGGTCACAGGGGGCCGACACCGGGGAGCTGTTTTTT. It codes for CASRSQGADTGELFF.

CDR3 loop: CASSLADGTGWTDTQYF. The CDR3 nucleotides read TGCGCCAGCAGCTTGGCCGATGGAACAGGGTGGACAGATACGCAGTATTTT. V gene TRBV5-1 combines with J gene TRBJ2-3; D is perhaps TRBD1 (6 bases). The V end was cut by 0 bases, the J end by 3 bases, with 17 bases between. The CDR3 consists of 17 residues. In germline, CDR1 is SGHRS, CDR2 YFSETQ.

This clone was found once. The gene calls are TRBV7-9 and TRBJ1-1; D is possibly TRBD1 (5 bases). Trimming pared 5 bases from V and 4 bases from J, leaving 17 bases between. This CDR3 comprises 15 residues. Germline CDR1 is SEHNR and CDR2 is FQNEAQ (reference sequence). CDR3 sequence: CASSLTDWSVTEAFF. CDR3 nucleotides: TGTGCCAGCAGCCTGACAGATTGGTCCGTCACTGAAGCTTTCTTT.

The rearrangement links TRBV18 to TRBJ2-7; 9 bases match TRBD1. CDR1 KGHSH and CDR2 LQKENI come from the germline V gene. V shed 3 bases and J 2 bases; nucleotides not matched to a gene: 8. The CDR3 contains 16 residues. The CDR3 loop reads CASSPVPGQGAYEQYF. CDR3 nucleotides: TGTGCCAGCTCACCCGTACCGGGACAGGGAGCCTACGAGCAGTACTTC.

CDR3 DNA: TGTGCCACCAGTGGGGCAGGGAATGTCGACGGGGAGCTGTTTTTT. This codes for CATSGAGNVDGELFF. V usage is TRBV24-1 and J usage is TRBJ2-2; D may be TRBD1 (5 bases). The V end lost 5 bases, the J end lost 7 bases, and 16 bases lay between the germline ends. The CDR3 runs to 15 residues. The V gene's germline CDR1 is KGHDR and CDR2 SFDVKD.

This clone was seen only a few times. The CDR3 is CASSVALTKGEQFF. CDR3 DNA: TGTGCCAGCAGCGTAGCTCTCACGAAGGGGGAGCAGTTCTTC. The chain recombines TRBV9 with TRBJ2-1; D perhaps matches TRBD1 (5 bases). This CDR3 spans 14 amino acids. The V and J ends lost 0 bases and 10 bases respectively, with 14 bases between them. Germline-derived CDR1 and CDR2 are SGDLS and YYNGEE.

As regards this clone: The junction shows a germline mismatch at one end, possibly a read error. This chain connects TRBV24-1 to TRBJ2-3; 8 positions match TRBD2. Germline V lookup: CDR1 KGHDR, CDR2 SFDVKD. The CDR3 covers 15 residues. Here the CDR3 DNA reads TGTGCCTCCAGTAGAAGCGGGAGCGGCACAGATACGCAGTATTTT. Residues: CASSRSGSGTDTQYF.

This rearrangement joins TRBV11-2 to TRBJ2-5; 8 positions match TRBD1. The CDR3 has 13 amino acids. Trimming took 6 bases from V and 5 from J; bases not matched to a gene: 5. Germline V gene sequence: CDR1 SGHAT, CDR2 FQNNGV. This CDR3 reads CASRIAGGETQYF. The DNA for the CDR3 is TGTGCCAGCAGAATAGCAGGGGGCGAGACCCAGTACTTC.

This rearrangement joins TRBV3-1 (or the pseudogene TRBV3-2) to TRBJ2-1, with D tentatively TRBD2 (6 bases). V lost 1 base and J lost 4, with 14 bases in between. The CDR3 is 16 residues long. Germline CDR1 reads LGHDT; CDR2 reads YNNKEL (reference sequence). DNA of the CDR3: TGTGCCAGCAGCCAAGGATTAGCGGAAACATACAATGAGCAGTTCTTC. Its translation is CASSQGLAETYNEQFF.

The genes are TRBV2 and TRBJ2-1; 8 nucleotides line up with TRBD2. CDR1 and CDR2 from the germline V gene are SNHLY and FYNNEI. The CDR3 is made up of 13 amino acids. Trimming cost V 6 bases and J 9 bases; bases outside gene matches: 7. The CDR3 region has the DNA TGTGCCAGCAGGGATAGCGGGACCGGTGAGCAGTTCTTC. Translating it yields CASRDSGTGEQFF.

This clone was seen more than once but under ten times. The chain uses TRBV2 and TRBJ2-1, with D possibly TRBD2 on 6 matching bases. CDR1 is SNHLY and CDR2 is FYNNEI in the germline V gene. CDR3 length: 17 residues. Between the trimmed V and J ends, which lost 5 bases and 1 base, there was a span of 18 bases. The CDR3 DNA reads TGTGCCAGCAGTCCGTTTGGTAGCGGACCTTCCTACAATGAGCAGTTCTTC. Amino acid sequence: CASSPFGSGPSYNEQFF.

A few counts support this clone. This sequence joins TRBV28 and TRBJ1-1; D uncertain. This CDR3 comprises 13 residues. Germline CDR1 and CDR2: MDHEN and SYDVKM. V shed 2 bases and J shed 8 bases, with 12 bases lying between them. This CDR3 is CASSLDLTEEAFF. The DNA for the CDR3 is TGTGCCAGCAGTTTAGACTTAACGGAAGAAGCTTTCTTT.